The 23 T cell receptor beta chains below come from one sample, sequenced in a study of identical twins. One entry per CDR3 protein results from TCRdb running MiXCR on the 5' RACE reads. The sample carries hundreds of thousands of distinct CDR3 sequences, around 24% recorded once. This same sample was also taken into another study, of T cells expressing NK-cell markers.

Sequenced: CD4+ T cells sorted from blood. The receptors were sampled from a woman under 30 in good health.

J is TRBJ2-1 and V is TRBV7-2, with TRBD1 matching 9 bases. The germline gives CDR1 SGHTA, CDR2 FQGNSA. The trim removed 2 bases at V and 9 bases at J, leaving 11 bases unmatched. CDR3 length: 16 residues. CDR3 sequence reads: CASSLRQGDHGGEQFF. The CDR3 DNA reads as TGTGCCAGCAGCTTAAGACAGGGGGATCACGGAGGTGAGCAGTTCTTC.

V is TRBV11-2 and J is TRBJ2-7; possible D gene TRBD1, 6 bases. The germline gives CDR1 SGHAT, CDR2 FQNNGV. The ends were cut back, 1 base at V and 2 bases at J, with 9 bases in the middle. This CDR3 spans 14 amino acids. CDR3 coding DNA: TGTGCCAGCAGCTTAGCAGGGGCCCCCTACGAGCAGTACTTC. This translates into CASSLAGAPYEQYF. Full variable domain (outside the CDR3, taken from reference TRBV11-2 and TRBJ2-7): EAGVAQSPRYKIIEKRQSVAFWCNPISGHATLYWYQQILGQGPKLLIQFQNNGVVDDSQLPKDRFSAERLKGVDSTLKIQPAKLEDSAVYLCASSLAGAPYEQYFGPGTRLTVT.

This clonotype was seen only a few times. The chain recombines TRBV4-3 with TRBJ2-2; the D gene is possibly TRBD1 (6 bases). The CDR3 has 16 amino acids. Deletions cut 1 base from V and 4 bases from J, with 13 bases between. The germline V gene encodes CDR1 LGHNA and CDR2 YSLEER. The CDR3 DNA is TGCGCCAGCAGCCAAGGACAACAGGGACCCACCGGGGAGCTGTTTTTT. Encoded protein: CASSQGQQGPTGELFF.

This chain connects TRBV6-1 to TRBJ2-6, with D unresolved. With 6 bases removed from V and 1 base from J, the gap between germline ends came to 7 bases. The CDR3 is made up of 14 amino acids. Looked up from germline, CDR1 is MNHNS and CDR2 is SASEGT. The CDR3: CASRWGSGANVLTF. The DNA for the CDR3 is TGTGCCAGCAGGTGGGGATCTGGGGCCAACGTCCTGACTTTC.

CDR3 sequence (DNA): TGCAGTGCTAGTTTCGGCGCGGAGACCCAGTACTTC. This gives the protein CSASFGAETQYF. This chain uses TRBV20-1 with TRBJ2-5; no clear D gene. This CDR3 has 12 amino acids. The V gene lost 3 bases and the J gene lost 5 bases, with 10 bases spanning the gap. CDR1 DFQATT and CDR2 SNEGSKA come from the germline V gene (reference sequence).

In regard to this clonotype: One junction end does not reproduce the germline sequence, and a read error may be involved. The chain is built from TRBV20-1 and TRBJ2-1; D is uncertain. The CDR3 has 11 residues. Germline CDR1 and CDR2: DFQATT and SNEGSKA (reference sequence). CDR3 in DNA: TGCAGTGCTATCTCCTTCAATGAGCAGTTCTTC. It translates to CSAISFNEQFF.

Of note for this clonotype: A single base separates this from a much larger clone, so it may be a read error. The chain links TRBV7-3 to TRBJ1-1; 7 bases fit TRBD1. Per the germline V gene, CDR1 is SGHTA and CDR2 is FQGTGA. The CDR3 loop spans 13 amino acids. CDR3 sequence (DNA): TGTACCAGCAGCCTTTCGACAGGGACTGAAGCTTTCTTT. As protein: CTSSLSTGTEAFF.

This clonotype was counted a few times. The chain is built from TRBV5-1 and TRBJ2-3; unclear D gene. Looked up from germline, CDR1 is SGHRS and CDR2 is YFSETQ. CDR3 length: 14 residues. Trimming cost V 1 base and J 0 bases, with 6 bases left between them. CDR3 residues: CASSLWESTDTQYF. CDR3 coding DNA: TGCGCCAGCAGCTTGTGGGAAAGCACAGATACGCAGTATTTT.

This clonotype showed up just a few times. CDR3 nucleotide sequence: TGTGCCAGCACCTCCCGGGACAAGGGCTACGAGCAGTACTTC. Translation: CASTSRDKGYEQYF. The chain has TRBV6-2 or TRBV6-3 and TRBJ2-7; TRBD1 might be the D (6 bases). The germline gives CDR1 MNHEY, CDR2 SVGEGT. The CDR3 totals 14 residues. V lost 7 bases and J lost 3, with 16 bases in between.

This clonotype was seen a few times. The V gene is TRBV7-2, the J gene TRBJ2-1; 9 positions agree with TRBD2. The germline V gene encodes CDR1 SGHTA and CDR2 FQGNSA. J gave up 9 bases and V 2 bases, and 11 bases lay outside the gene matches. The CDR3 totals 16 residues. The CDR3 reads CASSLFAGGLAGEQFF. The CDR3 DNA sequence: TGTGCCAGCAGCTTATTTGCGGGAGGGCTGGCCGGTGAGCAGTTCTTC.

This chain joins TRBV7-2 and TRBJ2-1, with D possibly matching TRBD1 (6 bases). Trimming cost V 1 base and J 5 bases, with 12 bases left between them. This CDR3 spans 15 amino acids. The germline V gene encodes CDR1 SGHTA and CDR2 FQGNSA. Here the CDR3 reads CASSLVETGDNEQFF. The CDR3 DNA reads as TGTGCCAGCAGCTTAGTAGAGACAGGAGACAATGAGCAGTTCTTC.

V is TRBV12-3 or TRBV12-4 and J is TRBJ2-4; D uncertain. This CDR3 has 16 amino acids. Trimming left V 5 bases short and J 0 bases short, with 14 bases between. This chain's CDR3 is CASSRPDGVAKNIQYF. The CDR3 DNA follows: TGTGCCAGCAGTCGACCGGACGGTGTAGCCAAAAACATTCAGTACTTC.

This clonotype has more than one count but fewer than ten. This chain joins TRBV7-2 and TRBJ1-5; 7 nucleotides agree with TRBD1. This CDR3 is built from 15 residues. CDR1 SGHTA and CDR2 FQGNSA come from the germline V gene. V lost 5 bases, J lost 2 bases, and 6 bases stayed unmatched. DNA for the CDR3: TGTGCCAGCAGCACGACAGGGACTGGCAATCAGCCCCAGCATTTT. It specifies CASSTTGTGNQPQHF. The whole variable domain, remainder taken from reference TRBV7-2 and TRBJ1-5, is GAGVSQSPSNKVTEKGKDVELRCDPISGHTALYWYRQSLGQGLEFLIYFQGNSAPDKSGLPSDRFSAERTGGSVSTLTIQRTQQEDSAVYLCASSTTGTGNQPQHFGDGTRLSIL.

J is TRBJ2-5 and V is TRBV6-2 or TRBV6-3, with a weak D call TRBD1 (6 bases). Between the trimmed V and J ends, which lost 6 bases and 5 bases, there was a span of 16 bases. CDR3 length: 14 amino acids. Germline CDR1 MNHEY, CDR2 SVGEGT. CDR3 residues: CASSDPRGPETQYF. The DNA of the CDR3 is TGTGCCAGCAGCGACCCCAGGGGTCCGGAGACCCAGTACTTC.

This chain links TRBV20-1 with TRBJ1-4, with D tentatively TRBD1 (5 bases). This CDR3 contains 12 residues. Between the trimmed V and J ends, which lost 5 bases and 7 bases, there was a span of 11 bases. Germline V gene sequence: CDR1 DFQATT, CDR2 SNEGSKA (reference sequence). In DNA form, the CDR3 reads TGCAGTGCTGGAAGGGGCGGTGAAAAACTGTTTTTT. Translation: CSAGRGGEKLFF.

This chain uses TRBV12-3 or TRBV12-4 with TRBJ2-1; D unresolved. V was shortened by 2 bases and J by 4 bases, with 12 bases between the two germline ends. The CDR3 is 15 residues long. The DNA for the CDR3 is TGTGCCAGCAGTTTAAGGTGGGGTTTATACAATGAGCAGTTCTTC. This codes for CASSLRWGLYNEQFF.

The chain employs TRBV4-3 and TRBJ2-1; no clear D. The V gene lost 1 base and the J gene lost 3 bases, with 7 bases spanning the gap. CDR1 LGHNA and CDR2 YSLEER come from the germline V gene. The CDR3 runs 14 residues. In DNA, the CDR3 is TGCGCCAGCAGCCAAGCCGACTTCTACAATGAGCAGTTCTTC. Its protein product is CASSQADFYNEQFF.

J is TRBJ2-7 and V is TRBV20-1; no reliable D call. This CDR3 has 14 amino acids. Germline-derived CDR1 and CDR2 are DFQATT and SNEGSKA (reference sequence). Deletions cut 4 bases from V and 2 bases from J, with 15 bases between. CDR3 sequence: CSAMASPSTYEQYF. The CDR3 DNA reads as TGCAGTGCTATGGCGTCCCCCTCGACCTACGAGCAGTACTTC.

This rearrangement joins TRBV7-9 to TRBJ1-4, with D hard to call. The V end lost 5 bases, the J end lost 5 bases, and 6 bases lay between the germline ends. CDR3 length equals 12 residues. Germline lookup yields CDR1 SEHNR and CDR2 FQNEAQ (reference sequence). The CDR3 loop is CASSPVNEKLFF. As DNA, the CDR3 is TGTGCCAGCAGCCCAGTAAATGAAAAACTGTTTTTT.

This clonotype was picked up a small number of times. Here the CDR3 DNA reads TGTGCCAGCAGCCTGCAGATAGCGGGAGAAACAGATACGCAGTATTTT. This codes for CASSLQIAGETDTQYF. The chain recombines TRBV3-1 with TRBJ2-3; 9 bases agree with TRBD2. Germline CDR1 LGHDT, CDR2 YNNKEL (reference sequence). V gave up 4 bases and J gave up 3 bases; unmatched junction bases: 8. The length of the CDR3 is 16 residues.

The chain has TRBV20-1 and TRBJ2-2, with a tentative D call TRBD1 (6 bases). Per germline, CDR1 DFQATT and CDR2 SNEGSKA (reference sequence). V was trimmed by 7 bases and J by 1 base, leaving 10 bases between them. The CDR3 contains 13 residues. CDR3 bases: TGCAGTGGGACAGCATTGAACACCGGGGAGCTGTTTTTT. Residues: CSGTALNTGELFF.

The CDR3 bases are TGTGCCAGCAGTTACGTCAGGGCAAACACCGGGGAGCTGTTTTTT. Protein: CASSYVRANTGELFF. The rearrangement uses TRBV6-5 and TRBJ2-2, with D perhaps TRBD1 (5 bases). The CDR3 is made up of 15 amino acids. Germline assignment: CDR1 MNHEY and CDR2 SVGAGI. Trimming pared 2 bases from V and 2 bases from J, leaving 9 bases between.

This clonotype was detected a few times. The chain uses TRBV11-3 and TRBJ2-1; D perhaps matches TRBD1 (6 bases). V gave up 5 bases and J gave up 7 bases, with 9 bases separating them. Looked up from germline, CDR1 is SGHNT and CDR2 is YENEEA. CDR3 length equals 12 residues. CDR3 sequence reads: CASSQTGNEQFF. CDR3 bases: TGTGCCAGCAGCCAGACAGGAAATGAGCAGTTCTTC.